Sequencing of this T cell receptor beta chain was carried out in a study of blood T cell repertoires in COVID-19. Study information: Acute and convalescent COVID-19 specimens originated in the United States, Italy and Spain. T cells, B-cell-depleted T cells, or PBMCs supplied cDNA or gDNA.

Germline loops: CDR1 MNHNY, CDR2 SVGAGI (reference sequence). V dropped 5 bases and J dropped 10 bases, with 14 bases sitting between them. This CDR3 has 12 residues. This clone has a handful of counts. Per the original data handling: Estimated nucleated cell counts came from reference gene primer amplification. Data came from immunoSEQ multiplex PCR; TCRdb stores just in-frame clones and leaves some out. The V and J calls and the clone size are those of that table, but D and trimming were determined from the DNA. The sample includes 9,500 to 10,000 clones, around 80% of them seen just once. Input material: peripheral blood. This chain uses TRBV6-6 with TRBJ1-2; D perhaps matches TRBD1 (6 bases). This TCR was sampled from a man aged 60 to 69 with active COVID-19. The CDR3 DNA reads as TGTGCCAGCAGTGGACGGGACATGCACTACACCTTC. Protein product: CASSGRDMHYTF.